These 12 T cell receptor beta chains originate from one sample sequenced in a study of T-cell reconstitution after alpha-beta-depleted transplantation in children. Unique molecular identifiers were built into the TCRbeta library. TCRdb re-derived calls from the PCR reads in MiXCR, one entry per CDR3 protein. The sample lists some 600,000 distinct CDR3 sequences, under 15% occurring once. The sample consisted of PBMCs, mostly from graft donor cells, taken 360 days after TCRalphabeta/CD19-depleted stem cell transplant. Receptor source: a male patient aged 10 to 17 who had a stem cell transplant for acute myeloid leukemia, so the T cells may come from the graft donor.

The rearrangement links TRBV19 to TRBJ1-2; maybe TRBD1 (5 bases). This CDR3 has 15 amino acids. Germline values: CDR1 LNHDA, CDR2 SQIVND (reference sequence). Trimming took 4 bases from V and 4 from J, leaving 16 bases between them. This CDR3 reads CASSTRDPNFYGYTF. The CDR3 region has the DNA TGTGCCAGTAGTACCCGGGACCCCAATTTCTATGGCTACACCTTC.

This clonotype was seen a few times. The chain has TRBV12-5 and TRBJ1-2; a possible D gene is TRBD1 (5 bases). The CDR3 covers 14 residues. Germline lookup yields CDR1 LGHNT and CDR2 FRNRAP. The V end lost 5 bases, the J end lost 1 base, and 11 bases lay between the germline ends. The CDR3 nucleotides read TGTGCTAGTGGTGTAGGGGTATTTAACTATGGCTACACCTTC. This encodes CASGVGVFNYGYTF.

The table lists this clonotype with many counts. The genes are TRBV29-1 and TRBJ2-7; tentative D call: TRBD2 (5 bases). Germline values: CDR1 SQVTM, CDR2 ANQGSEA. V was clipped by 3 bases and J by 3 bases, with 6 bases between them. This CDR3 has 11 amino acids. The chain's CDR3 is CSVDEGYEQYF. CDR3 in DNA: TGCAGCGTTGACGAGGGCTACGAGCAGTACTTC.

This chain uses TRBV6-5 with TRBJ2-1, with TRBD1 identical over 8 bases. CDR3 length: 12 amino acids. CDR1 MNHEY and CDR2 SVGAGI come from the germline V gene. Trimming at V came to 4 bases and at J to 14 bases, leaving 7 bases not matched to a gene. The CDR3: CASSSPTGVKFF. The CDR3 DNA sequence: TGTGCCAGCAGTTCCCCGACAGGGGTGAAGTTCTTC.

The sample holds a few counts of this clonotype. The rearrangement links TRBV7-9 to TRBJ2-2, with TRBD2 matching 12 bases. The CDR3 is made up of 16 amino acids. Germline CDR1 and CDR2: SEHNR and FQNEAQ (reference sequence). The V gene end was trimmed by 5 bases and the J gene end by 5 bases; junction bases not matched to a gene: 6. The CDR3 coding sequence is TGTGCCAGCAGCAGACTAGCGGGAGAGTTTACCGGGGAGCTGTTTTTT. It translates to CASSRLAGEFTGELFF.

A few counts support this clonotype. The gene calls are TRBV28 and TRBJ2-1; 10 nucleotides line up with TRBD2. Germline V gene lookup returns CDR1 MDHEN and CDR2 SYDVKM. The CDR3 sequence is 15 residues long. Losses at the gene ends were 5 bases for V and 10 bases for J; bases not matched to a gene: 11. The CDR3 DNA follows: TGTGCCAGCAGTGAAGCGGGAGGGGGCATTAACGAGCAGTTCTTC. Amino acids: CASSEAGGGINEQFF.

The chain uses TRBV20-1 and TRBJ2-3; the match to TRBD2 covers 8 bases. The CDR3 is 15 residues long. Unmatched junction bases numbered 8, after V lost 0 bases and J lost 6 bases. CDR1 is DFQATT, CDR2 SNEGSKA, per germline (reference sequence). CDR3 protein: CSARDKAGGQDTQYF. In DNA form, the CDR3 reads TGCAGTGCTAGAGATAAGGCGGGAGGCCAGGATACGCAGTATTTT.

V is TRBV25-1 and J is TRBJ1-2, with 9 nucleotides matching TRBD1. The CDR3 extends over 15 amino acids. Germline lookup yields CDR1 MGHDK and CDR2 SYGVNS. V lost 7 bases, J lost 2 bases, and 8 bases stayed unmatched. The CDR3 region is CASKAGTGTNYGYTF. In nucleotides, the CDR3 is TGTGCCAGCAAGGCCGGGACAGGGACGAACTATGGCTACACCTTC.

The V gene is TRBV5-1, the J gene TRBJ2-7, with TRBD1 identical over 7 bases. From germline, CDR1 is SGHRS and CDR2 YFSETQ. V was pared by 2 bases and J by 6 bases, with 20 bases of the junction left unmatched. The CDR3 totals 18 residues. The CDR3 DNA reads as TGCGCCAGCAGCTTACCCACCGAGGGACAGCTCTTATGGCGCGAGCAGTACTTC. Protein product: CASSLPTEGQLLWREQYF.

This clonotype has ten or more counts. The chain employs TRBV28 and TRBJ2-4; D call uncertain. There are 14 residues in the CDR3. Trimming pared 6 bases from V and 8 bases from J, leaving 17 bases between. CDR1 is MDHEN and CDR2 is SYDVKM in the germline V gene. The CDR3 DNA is TGTGCCAGCAGCCCCCGGGCCCTATGGGACATTCAGTACTTC. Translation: CASSPRALWDIQYF. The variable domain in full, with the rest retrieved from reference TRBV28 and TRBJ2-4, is DVKVTQSSRYLVKRTGEKVFLECVQDMDHENMFWYRQDPGLGLRLIYFSYDVKMKEKGDIPEGYSVSREKKERFSLILESASTNQTSMYLCASSPRALWDIQYFGAGTRLSVL.

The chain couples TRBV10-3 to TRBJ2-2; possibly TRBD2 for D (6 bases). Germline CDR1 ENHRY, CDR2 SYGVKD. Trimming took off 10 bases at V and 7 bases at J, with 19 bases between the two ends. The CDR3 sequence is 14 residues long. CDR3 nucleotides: TGTGCCACCGGAGCGATTGGGGAGGACGGGGAGCTGTTTTTT. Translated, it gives CATGAIGEDGELFF.

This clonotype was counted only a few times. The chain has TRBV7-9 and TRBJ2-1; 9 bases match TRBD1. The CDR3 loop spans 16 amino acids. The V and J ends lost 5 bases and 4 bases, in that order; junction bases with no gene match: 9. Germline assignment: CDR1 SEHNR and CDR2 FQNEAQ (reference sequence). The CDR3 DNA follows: TGTGCCAGCAGCGTTTCGGACAGGGGAGGGTACAATGAGCAGTTCTTC. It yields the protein CASSVSDRGGYNEQFF.